This T cell receptor (beta chain) was retrieved from a study of blood T cell repertoires in COVID-19. Assay used: immunoSEQ multiplex PCR; TCRdb lists only in-frame clones, some missing. The sample lists under 150,000 clones, 70% to 90% occurring once. The CDR3 is made up of 13 amino acids. Germline values: CDR1 SNHLY, CDR2 FYNNEI. V was clipped by 7 bases and J by 5 bases; unmatched bases: 7. The sample was peripheral blood. The gene calls are TRBV2 and TRBJ2-5; 7 bases fit TRBD1. This TCR was sampled from a human donor in a cohort sampled during active COVID-19. The CDR3 nucleotides read TGTGCCAGCAACCGCAGGGGGATGGAGACCCAGTACTTC. Translating gives CASNRRGMETQYF.